This TCR beta chain was recorded in a study of T cells expressing NK-cell markers. TCRdb reworked the 5' RACE reads into one entry per CDR3 protein, no DNA. The sample totals approximately 110,000 distinct CDR3 sequences. This TCR was recovered from a woman between 18 and 75 years old in good health. Material for sequencing was blood T cells: a sorted CD56 or NKG2C T cell subset, CD4+ or CD8+ T cells, or bulk PBMC T cells (not recorded which).

The CDR3 loop reads CASSQALGQGFDEQYF. The chain has TRBV4-2 and TRBJ2-7; TCRdb's D call, TRBD1, is unchecked because there is no DNA. This CDR3 contains 16 residues. Per germline, CDR1 LGHNA and CDR2 YNFKEQ.